The 21 T cell receptor beta chains presented below share a single source sample, sequenced in a study of blood T cell repertoires in COVID-19. The table came from immunoSEQ multiplex PCR; TCRdb's copy has only in-frame clones and leaves some out. The profile shows 85,000 to 100,000 clones, 70% to 85% of them singletons. The specimen sequenced was peripheral blood. These receptors came from a human donor in a cohort sampled during active COVID-19.

V and J are TRBV7-3 and TRBJ1-2; tentatively, D is TRBD1 (6 bases). CDR1 and CDR2 (germline): SGHTA, FQGTGA. V lost 7 bases and J lost 5, with 11 bases in between. This CDR3 is 12 amino acids long. In DNA, the CDR3 is TGTGCCAGCACTGATACAGGGTATGGCTACACCTTC. Translation gives CASTDTGYGYTF. Full variable domain (missing parts from reference TRBV7-3 and TRBJ1-2): GAGVSQTPSNKVTEKGKYVELRCDPISGHTALYWYRQSLGQGPEFLIYFQGTGAADDSGLPNDRFFAVRPEGSVSTLKIQRTERGDSAVYLCASTDTGYGYTFGSGTRLTVV.

The CDR3 loop reads CASRRDPGTGGSNEKLFF. The CDR3 DNA is TGTGCCAGCAGACGTGACCCCGGGACAGGTGGTTCTAATGAAAAACTGTTTTTT. The chain uses TRBV5-6 and TRBJ1-4; the match to TRBD1 covers 8 bases. Germline CDR1 reads SGHDT; CDR2 reads YYEEEE. Trimming removed 5 bases from V and 3 bases from J; junction bases left unmatched: 15. CDR3 length: 18 residues. Based on the CDR3 plus reference TRBV5-6 and TRBJ1-4, the full variable domain is DAGVTQSPTHLIKTRGQQVTLRCSPKSGHDTVSWYQQALGQGPQFIFQYYEEEERQRGNFPDRFSGHQFPNYSSELNVNALLLGDSALYLCASRRDPGTGGSNEKLFFGSGTQLSVL.

V is TRBV3-1 (or the pseudogene TRBV3-2) and J is TRBJ1-2, with TRBD1 matching over 8 bases. The CDR3 length is 18 residues. CDR1 is LGHDT and CDR2 is YNNKEL in the germline V gene (reference sequence). V was pared by 4 bases and J by 4 bases, with 17 bases of the junction left unmatched. The DNA for the CDR3 is TGTGCCAGCAGCCGCCCCGGGACAGGCGATTCATCAATCTATGGCTACACCTTC. Amino acid sequence: CASSRPGTGDSSIYGYTF.

The V call is TRBV19, the J call TRBJ1-2, with TRBD1 matching 9 bases. Germline V gene lookup returns CDR1 LNHDA and CDR2 SQIVND (reference sequence). V lost 6 bases, J lost 5 bases, and 4 bases stayed unmatched. This CDR3 is built from 13 residues. The CDR3 spells CASSLGQGYGYTF. DNA for the CDR3: TGTGCCAGTAGCCTGGGACAGGGATATGGCTACACCTTC.

The CDR3 DNA reads as TGTGCCAGCAGCTTTCGAGGGGGTAATGAAAAACTGTTTTTT. It codes for CASSFRGGNEKLFF. The V and J genes are TRBV13 and TRBJ1-4; possible D gene TRBD1, 6 bases. Germline V gene sequence: CDR1 PRHDT, CDR2 FYEKMQ (reference sequence). This CDR3 has 14 residues. With 3 bases removed from V and 4 bases from J, the gap between germline ends came to 9 bases.

The chain combines TRBV4-1 with TRBJ2-5; 15 nucleotides match TRBD2. Per the germline V gene, CDR1 is MGHRA and CDR2 is YSYEKL. CDR3 length: 18 amino acids. Unmatched junction bases numbered 6, after V lost 2 bases and J lost 2 bases. In DNA, the CDR3 is TGCGCCAGCAGCCAAAGCGGGACTAGCGGGGGGCCACAAGAGACCCAGTACTTC. It yields the protein CASSQSGTSGGPQETQYF.

V and J are TRBV6-5 and TRBJ1-2; TRBD1 agrees at 9 bases. The CDR3 has 13 residues. Germline loops: CDR1 MNHEY, CDR2 SVGAGI. V shed 7 bases, J shed 6 bases, and the junction held 6 bases outside the gene matches. This CDR3 is CASIQQGANGYTF. The DNA for the CDR3 is TGTGCCAGCATCCAACAGGGGGCTAATGGCTACACCTTC.

CDR3 DNA: TGTGCCAGCAGCCAATTTATCGGGGAAACCCAGTACTTC. Protein sequence: CASSQFIGETQYF. This rearrangement joins TRBV3-1 (or the pseudogene TRBV3-2) to TRBJ2-5; D perhaps matches TRBD2 (5 bases). V shed 2 bases and J shed 8 bases, with 12 bases lying between them. Germline loops: CDR1 LGHDT, CDR2 YNNKEL (reference sequence). This CDR3 region has 13 residues.

J is TRBJ2-7 and V is TRBV28; perhaps TRBD1 as D (7 bases). The V gene's germline CDR1 is MDHEN and CDR2 SYDVKM. CDR3 size: 14 residues. Trimming stripped 3 bases from V and 6 bases from J, with 15 bases between. The CDR3 nucleotides read TGTGCCAGCAGTTTGAGCCAGGGGGGTTCCGAGCAGTACTTC. It translates to CASSLSQGGSEQYF.

The chain employs TRBV12-3 or TRBV12-4 and TRBJ1-5; TRBD1 might be the D (5 bases). The CDR3 consists of 13 residues. Trimming shortened V by 5 bases and J by 4 bases, and 9 bases separated the two germline ends. Written as DNA, the CDR3 is TGTGCCAGCAGTGACGGGACTAATCAGCCCCAGCATTTT. The encoded protein is CASSDGTNQPQHF.

The rearrangement uses TRBV7-8 and TRBJ2-3; D may be TRBD2 (6 bases). CDR1 SGHVS and CDR2 FQNEAQ come from the germline V gene. The CDR3 loop spans 16 amino acids. Trimming cost V 7 bases and J 3 bases, with 20 bases left between them. The DNA for the CDR3 is TGTGCCAGCATCCGAAACCGGGGGATGGCAACAGATACGCAGTATTTT. This translates into CASIRNRGMATDTQYF.

The chain recombines TRBV7-3 with TRBJ2-1; TRBD1 matches 8 bases. This CDR3 is 15 amino acids long. Germline V CDR1 and CDR2: SGHTA, FQGTGA. V shed 6 bases and J 2 bases; nucleotides not matched to a gene: 6. The CDR3 sequence: CASSYQGAAYNEQFF. DNA of the CDR3: TGTGCCAGCAGTTACCAGGGGGCTGCCTACAATGAGCAGTTCTTC.

J is TRBJ2-7 and V is TRBV5-1; the match to TRBD1 covers 8 bases. Germline trimming cut 5 bases from V and 0 bases from J; bases unmatched to any gene: 4. The germline V gene has CDR1 SGHRS and CDR2 YFSETQ. The CDR3 is 14 residues long. The CDR3 DNA reads TGCGCCAGCAGGGACAGGGTTGCCTCCTACGAGCAGTACTTC. Translation: CASRDRVASYEQYF.

CDR3 in amino acids: CASSPGTGVAVGYTF. In DNA, the CDR3 is TGTGCCAGCAGCCCCGGGACAGGGGTTGCGGTTGGCTACACCTTC. This chain joins TRBV7-2 and TRBJ1-2; 10 bases agree with TRBD1. The V gene end was trimmed by 5 bases and the J gene end by 7 bases; junction bases not matched to a gene: 10. The CDR3 is 15 amino acids. CDR1 and CDR2 (germline): SGHTA, FQGNSA.

The V and J genes are TRBV5-3 and TRBJ1-1; 7 bases align to TRBD1. TRBV5-3 is placed among ORFs of uncertain function. The V segment lost 3 bases and the J segment 1 base; nucleotides outside the gene matches: 6. The CDR3 consists of 15 residues. In DNA form, the CDR3 reads TGTGCCAGAAGCTGCGACAGGGAGGAGAACACTGAAGCTTTCTTT. It encodes CARSCDREENTEAFF.

This chain links TRBV11-2 with TRBJ2-5, with 8 bases matching TRBD2. V trimming: 5 bases; J trimming: 4 bases; junction bases outside the gene matches: 3. Germline assignment: CDR1 SGHAT and CDR2 FQNNGV. There are 13 residues in the CDR3. The CDR3 spells CASSPAGAETQYF. In DNA form, the CDR3 reads TGTGCCAGCAGCCCAGCGGGAGCAGAGACCCAGTACTTC.

CDR3 DNA: TGTGCCATCATGGCTAGCGGGGGGGAAAATGAGCAGTTCTTC. The encoded protein is CAIMASGGENEQFF. The chain uses TRBV10-3 and TRBJ2-1; TRBD2 matches 12 bases. CDR3 size: 14 residues. J lost 7 bases, V lost 7 bases, and 5 bases had no gene match. Germline-derived CDR1 and CDR2 are ENHRY and SYGVKD.

This rearrangement joins TRBV12-3 or TRBV12-4 to TRBJ1-5; D call uncertain. The CDR3 loop spans 12 amino acids. V was shortened by 7 bases and J by 0 bases, with 4 bases between the two germline ends. The CDR3: CASTISNQPQHF. In DNA, the CDR3 is TGTGCCAGCACAATTAGCAATCAGCCCCAGCATTTT.

This clone turned up a few times. This chain uses TRBV6-5 with TRBJ1-1, with D uncertain. Between the trimmed V and J ends, which lost 6 bases and 1 base, there was a span of 9 bases. The CDR3 length is 13 residues. CDR1 is MNHEY, CDR2 SVGAGI, per germline. The CDR3 DNA reads as TGTGCCAGCAGATTGAAACAGAACACTGAAGCTTTCTTT. This translates into CASRLKQNTEAFF.

V is TRBV12-3 or TRBV12-4 and J is TRBJ2-2, with D unresolved. The V end was cut by 6 bases, the J end by 4 bases, with 9 bases between. This CDR3 is built from 13 residues. CDR3 residues: CASRLRSTGELFF. The CDR3 DNA sequence: TGTGCCAGCAGGCTCAGAAGCACCGGGGAGCTGTTTTTT.

CDR3 DNA: TGTGCCACCTGGGACAGCGGGAGTCCCTACGAGCAGTACTTC. Residues: CATWDSGSPYEQYF. The gene calls are TRBV10-3 and TRBJ2-7, with a tentative D call TRBD2 (8 bases). Deletions cut 10 bases from V and 2 bases from J, with 18 bases between. There are 14 residues in the CDR3. From germline, CDR1 is ENHRY and CDR2 SYGVKD.